A single sample is the source of the 21 T cell receptor beta chains below, sequenced in a study of blood T cell repertoires in COVID-19. Only in-frame clones appear in the TCRdb table, and some are missing; sequencing was by immunoSEQ multiplex PCR. The table includes about 15,000 clones, 70% to 90% detected once. The sequencing sample was made of peripheral blood. Source of these receptors: a woman aged 70 to 79 in a cohort sampled during active or convalescent COVID-19.

V is TRBV2 and J is TRBJ2-3; TRBD1 matches at 8 bases. The CDR3 is 13 amino acids. V lost 10 bases, J lost 4 bases, and 7 bases stayed unmatched. Germline values: CDR1 SNHLY, CDR2 FYNNEI. The CDR3 reads CAIQGAGADTQYF. As DNA, the CDR3 is TGTGCCATCCAGGGGGCTGGGGCAGATACGCAGTATTTT.

The chain couples TRBV7-2 to TRBJ1-5, with D hard to call. Germline values: CDR1 SGHTA, CDR2 FQGNSA. Trimming cost V 0 bases and J 0 bases, with 9 bases left between them. CDR3 length equals 16 residues. CDR3 in DNA: TGTGCCAGCAGCTTAGCCGACACCTATAGCAATCAGCCCCAGCATTTT. Its translation is CASSLADTYSNQPQHF.

The chain employs TRBV28 and TRBJ2-7; 9 nucleotides line up with TRBD1. CDR1 and CDR2 from the germline V gene are MDHEN and SYDVKM. V gave up 4 bases and J gave up 4 bases; unmatched junction bases: 5. This CDR3 is 14 amino acids long. The CDR3 loop is CASSSGQGQYEQYF. The CDR3 nucleotides read TGTGCCAGCAGTTCCGGACAGGGGCAATACGAGCAGTACTTC.

The V gene is TRBV19, the J gene TRBJ2-2, with 7 bases aligning to TRBD1. The J segment lost 2 bases and the V segment lost 6 bases, leaving 6 bases of the junction unmatched. CDR1 and CDR2 from the germline V gene are LNHDA and SQIVND (reference sequence). The CDR3 length is 15 residues. The CDR3 protein is CASRTGTANTGELFF. CDR3 nucleotide sequence: TGTGCCAGTAGGACCGGGACAGCCAACACCGGGGAGCTGTTTTTT.

The gene calls are TRBV16 and TRBJ1-2; 11 bases align to TRBD1. From germline, CDR1 is KGHSY and CDR2 FQNENV. V was pared by 0 bases and J by 4 bases, with 4 bases of the junction left unmatched. The CDR3 consists of 16 residues. As DNA, the CDR3 is TGTGCCAGCAGCCAATCCTGGACAGGGGGCGGCTATGGCTACACCTTC. Its translation is CASSQSWTGGGYGYTF.

The chain is built from TRBV14 and TRBJ1-2, with a weak D call TRBD1 (5 bases). This CDR3 comprises 13 residues. The V end was cut by 5 bases, the J end by 6 bases, with 13 bases between. CDR1 and CDR2 from the germline V gene are SGHDN and FVKESK. CDR3 in amino acids: CASSKPGWHGYTF. CDR3 DNA: TGTGCCAGCAGCAAACCAGGGTGGCATGGCTACACCTTC. Drawing the rest from reference TRBV14 and TRBJ1-2, the complete variable domain is EAGVTQFPSHSVIEKGQTVTLRCDPISGHDNLYWYRRVMGKEIKFLLHFVKESKQDESGMPNNRFLAERTGGTYSTLKVQPAELEDSGVYFCASSKPGWHGYTFGSGTRLTVV.

V usage is TRBV10-3 and J usage is TRBJ1-2, with TRBD1 matching over 8 bases. The V gene's germline CDR1 is ENHRY and CDR2 SYGVKD. The J segment lost 4 bases and the V segment lost 6 bases, leaving 7 bases of the junction unmatched. The CDR3 spans 14 residues. In DNA form, the CDR3 reads TGTGCCATCAGAAGTGACAGGGGCCCCTATGGCTACACCTTC. This translates into CAIRSDRGPYGYTF.

This clone has more than one count but fewer than ten. The chain couples TRBV6-5 to TRBJ2-7, with 7 bases fitting TRBD1. Trimming took 2 bases from V and 7 from J; bases not matched to a gene: 11. The CDR3 extends over 15 amino acids. Germline V gene data show CDR1 as MNHEY and CDR2 as SVGAGI. Written as DNA, the CDR3 is TGTGCCAGCAGTTACCAACCACAGGGGTCGGGGGAGCAGTACTTC. Translated, it gives CASSYQPQGSGEQYF.

The chain uses TRBV5-8 and TRBJ2-5, with 10 bases fitting TRBD2. V lost 6 bases, J lost 4 bases, and 9 bases stayed unmatched. Germline assignment: CDR1 SGHTS and CDR2 YDEGEE. The CDR3 runs 15 residues. The CDR3 reads CASTPWVAGGETQYF. The CDR3 nucleotides read TGTGCCAGCACCCCCTGGGTAGCGGGGGGAGAGACCCAGTACTTC.

The CDR3 here is CASSLDRGRAEGYTF. CDR3 nucleotide sequence: TGTGCCAGCAGCTTGGACAGGGGGCGAGCTGAGGGCTACACCTTC. The chain employs TRBV5-4 and TRBJ1-2; 9 bases map to TRBD1. With V trimmed by 0 bases and J by 8 bases, 8 bases remained unmatched. CDR1 is SGHNT and CDR2 is YYREEE in the germline V gene (reference sequence). The length of the CDR3 is 15 residues.

This chain connects TRBV15 to TRBJ1-1; no definite D call. V was shortened by 0 bases and J by 2 bases, with 10 bases between the two germline ends. Per the germline V gene, CDR1 is LNHNV and CDR2 is YYDKDF (reference sequence). This CDR3 has 15 residues. CDR3 sequence (DNA): TGTGCCACCAGCAGAGACCCGGGGATCAACACTGAAGCTTTCTTT. Translated: CATSRDPGINTEAFF. The full variable domain, rest sourced from reference TRBV15 and TRBJ1-1, is DAMVIQNPRYQVTQFGKPVTLSCSQTLNHNVMYWYQQKSSQAPKLLFHYYDKDFNNEADTPDNFQSRRPNTSFCFLDIRSPGLGDTAMYLCATSRDPGINTEAFFGQGTRLTVV.

The chain uses TRBV11-3 and TRBJ2-1; maybe TRBD2 (6 bases). The CDR3 loop spans 14 amino acids. CDR1 is SGHNT and CDR2 is YENEEA in the germline V gene. Trimming stripped 1 base from V and 2 bases from J, with 6 bases between. CDR3 region: CASSLGGAYNEQFF. CDR3 DNA sequence: TGTGCCAGCAGCTTAGGCGGGGCCTACAATGAGCAGTTCTTC.

The genes are TRBV11-2 and TRBJ2-2; TRBD2 agrees at 12 bases. CDR1 and CDR2 (germline): SGHAT, FQNNGV. The CDR3 sequence is 17 residues long. Trimming at V came to 6 bases and at J to 4 bases, leaving 9 bases not matched to a gene. CDR3 nucleotides: TGTGCCAGCAGACGTACTAGCGGGGGGCGGAGCACCGGGGAGCTGTTTTTT. Its protein is CASRRTSGGRSTGELFF.

The V call is TRBV27, the J call TRBJ2-3; TRBD2 aligns across 9 bases. This CDR3 comprises 16 residues. Trimming removed 1 base from V and 8 bases from J; junction bases left unmatched: 10. CDR1 is MNHEY and CDR2 is SMNVEV in the germline V gene (reference sequence). The CDR3 coding sequence is TGTGCCAGCAGTTTATGGGTAGCGGGGGCCTCCCGTACGCAGTATTTT. Encoded protein: CASSLWVAGASRTQYF.

The J gene is TRBJ2-7, the V gene TRBV7-9; the match to TRBD2 covers 12 bases. CDR3 length: 14 amino acids. V gave up 5 bases and J gave up 3 bases; unmatched junction bases: 2. Germline CDR1 is SEHNR and CDR2 is FQNEAQ (reference sequence). The chain's CDR3 is CASSPTSGGYEQYF. The CDR3 DNA reads TGTGCCAGCAGCCCGACTAGCGGGGGCTACGAGCAGTACTTC.

This clone was observed a handful of times. The rearrangement uses TRBV20-1 and TRBJ2-1, with no clear D. In germline, CDR1 is DFQATT, CDR2 SNEGSKA (reference sequence). The CDR3 consists of 12 residues. The germline V and J ends were trimmed by 3 bases and 6 bases, with 9 bases remaining between them. CDR3: CSASSVFNEQFF. In DNA form, the CDR3 reads TGCAGTGCTAGTTCTGTTTTCAATGAGCAGTTCTTC.

CDR3 protein: CASSLGRGGSPLHF. The CDR3 DNA is TGTGCCAGCAGCTTGGGAAGGGGGGGGTCACCCCTCCACTTT. J is TRBJ1-6 and V is TRBV7-9; possibly TRBD1 for D (6 bases). The CDR3 is made up of 14 amino acids. Trimming stripped 3 bases from V and 10 bases from J, with 13 bases between. Germline CDR1 reads SEHNR; CDR2 reads FQNEAQ (reference sequence).

The J gene is TRBJ1-1, the V gene TRBV18; D is unresolved. This CDR3 has 12 residues. Trimming shortened V by 3 bases and J by 5 bases, and 7 bases separated the two germline ends. In germline, CDR1 is KGHSH, CDR2 LQKENI. The CDR3 DNA sequence: TGTGCCAGCTCACCCGGGAGGACTGAAGCTTTCTTT. Protein product: CASSPGRTEAFF.

V usage is TRBV27 and J usage is TRBJ2-3; 8 nucleotides align to TRBD2. The CDR3 extends over 16 amino acids. The V gene's germline CDR1 is MNHEY and CDR2 SMNVEV (reference sequence). J was trimmed by 4 bases and V by 3 bases; bases with no gene match: 9. Written as DNA, the CDR3 is TGTGCCAGCAGTTTTGAGGGGCGGGGGGTAGCAGATACGCAGTATTTT. It specifies CASSFEGRGVADTQYF.

The genes are TRBV12-3 or TRBV12-4 and TRBJ1-6, with D perhaps matching TRBD1 (6 bases). V lost 1 base, J lost 13 bases, and 8 bases lay in between. The CDR3 runs 12 residues. Written as DNA, the CDR3 is TGTGCCAGCAGTTTAGATGGGGGCCCCCTCCACTTT. Translating it yields CASSLDGGPLHF.

The J gene is TRBJ1-2, the V gene TRBV4-3; weak D call: TRBD1 (5 bases). The CDR3 length is 14 residues. Germline V CDR1 and CDR2: LGHNA, YSLEER. V was pared by 0 bases and J by 6 bases, with 11 bases between. Written as DNA, the CDR3 is TGCGCCAGCAGCCAAGATCGGGCGGGGCATGGCTACACCTTC. As protein: CASSQDRAGHGYTF.